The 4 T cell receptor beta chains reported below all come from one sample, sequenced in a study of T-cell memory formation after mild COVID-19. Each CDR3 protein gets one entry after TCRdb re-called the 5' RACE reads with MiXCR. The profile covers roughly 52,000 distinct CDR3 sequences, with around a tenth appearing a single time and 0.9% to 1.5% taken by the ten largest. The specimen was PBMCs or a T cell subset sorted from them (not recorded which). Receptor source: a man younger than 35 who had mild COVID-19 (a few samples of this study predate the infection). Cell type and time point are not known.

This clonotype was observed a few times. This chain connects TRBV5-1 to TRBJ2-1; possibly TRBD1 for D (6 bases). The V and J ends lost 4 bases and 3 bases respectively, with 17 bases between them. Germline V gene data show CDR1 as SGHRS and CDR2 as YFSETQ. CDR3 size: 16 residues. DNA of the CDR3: TGCGCCAGCAGCCCAGACACCAGGGGAGTCTACAATGAGCAGTTCTTC. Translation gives CASSPDTRGVYNEQFF.

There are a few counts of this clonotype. CDR3 nucleotide sequence: TGCGCCAGCAGCGAAAGCGTGGGTGGGGCCAACGTCCTGACTTTC. This translates into CASSESVGGANVLTF. The rearrangement joins TRBV5-1 to TRBJ2-6; unclear D gene. The CDR3 spans 15 residues. The V gene lost 4 bases and the J gene lost 3 bases, with 11 bases spanning the gap. The germline CDR1 and CDR2 sequences are SGHRS and YFSETQ.

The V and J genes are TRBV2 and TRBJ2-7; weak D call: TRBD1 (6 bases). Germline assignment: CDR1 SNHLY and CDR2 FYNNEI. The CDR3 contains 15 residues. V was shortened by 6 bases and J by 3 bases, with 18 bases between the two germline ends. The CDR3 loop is CASRVTETGHYEQYV. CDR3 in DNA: TGTGCCAGCAGGGTTACCGAGACAGGCCACTACGAGCAGTACGTC.

CDR3: CASTPTGGVETQYF. CDR3 DNA: TGTGCCAGCACCCCGACAGGGGGCGTTGAGACCCAGTACTTC. The chain links TRBV7-2 to TRBJ2-5; 10 bases are shared with TRBD1. Per germline, CDR1 SGHTA and CDR2 FQGNSA. This CDR3 has 14 amino acids. V was clipped by 7 bases and J by 5 bases; unmatched bases: 7.